The 11 T cell receptor beta chains below all came from one sample that was sequenced in a study of post-analysis software for immune sequencing data. Study observations and caveats: The study found TRBV5-6, TRBV5-1 and TRBV20-1 among roughly 5 TRBV segments more frequent in patients than controls.

These TCRs are of unknown antigen specificity. Unique molecular identifiers featured in each of the TCR beta cDNA libraries. TCRdb passed the PCR reads through MiXCR, listing each CDR3 protein once. The data contain hundreds of thousands of distinct CDR3 sequences, 55% to 60% of them singletons. The sequencing sample was made of blood. All receptors derive from a girl aged 2 to 9 with multiple sclerosis.

The chain recombines TRBV7-9 with TRBJ2-1; 12 bases are shared with TRBD2. The J segment lost 4 bases and the V segment lost 1 base, leaving 5 bases of the junction unmatched. The CDR3 length is 17 residues. The germline V gene has CDR1 SEHNR and CDR2 FQNEAQ (reference sequence). Here the CDR3 reads CASSLGGLAGLYNEQFF. The CDR3 DNA sequence: TGTGCCAGCAGCTTAGGCGGACTAGCGGGATTATACAATGAGCAGTTCTTC.

V is TRBV7-2 and J is TRBJ2-7; unclear D gene. The V and J ends lost 2 bases and 0 bases respectively, with 14 bases between them. This CDR3 is built from 16 residues. CDR1 is SGHTA, CDR2 FQGNSA, per germline. The CDR3 DNA follows: TGTGCCAGCAGCTTATTTGGCGGAATACTCTCCTACGAGCAGTACTTC. This sequence encodes CASSLFGGILSYEQYF.

V is TRBV28 and J is TRBJ2-7; maybe TRBD1 (5 bases). In germline, CDR1 is MDHEN, CDR2 SYDVKM. The V end lost 5 bases, the J end lost 5 bases, and 10 bases lay between the germline ends. The CDR3 spans 12 residues. CDR3 nucleotides: TGTGCCAGCAGTAAACAGGCCAACGAGCAGTACTTC. Translation: CASSKQANEQYF. Drawing the rest from reference TRBV28 and TRBJ2-7, the complete variable domain is DVKVTQSSRYLVKRTGEKVFLECVQDMDHENMFWYRQDPGLGLRLIYFSYDVKMKEKGDIPEGYSVSREKKERFSLILESASTNQTSMYLCASSKQANEQYFGPGTRLTVT.

This clonotype showed up just a few times. The chain links TRBV20-1 to TRBJ1-1, with 7 positions matching TRBD1. V was pared by 2 bases and J by 1 base, with 4 bases of the junction left unmatched. The CDR3 has 14 amino acids. Germline assignment: CDR1 DFQATT and CDR2 SNEGSKA (reference sequence). The CDR3 spells CSARTGATNTEAFF. In DNA form, the CDR3 reads TGCAGTGCTAGAACAGGGGCGACGAACACTGAAGCTTTCTTT.

V and J are TRBV14 and TRBJ2-3; D is unclear. Germline V gene lookup returns CDR1 SGHDN and CDR2 FVKESK. The CDR3 spans 15 residues. The V end was cut by 0 bases, the J end by 2 bases, with 9 bases between. The CDR3 reads CASSQDLGVTDTQYF. CDR3 coding DNA: TGTGCCAGCAGCCAAGATCTGGGCGTCACAGATACGCAGTATTTT.

V usage is TRBV3-1 and J usage is TRBJ2-5; 7 nucleotides match TRBD2. Per the germline V gene, CDR1 is LGHDT and CDR2 is YNNKEL (reference sequence). The CDR3 runs 15 residues. After removal of 4 bases from V and 0 bases from J, the junction contained 5 bases not matched to a gene. The CDR3 loop is CASSPDLADQETQYF. CDR3 in DNA: TGTGCCAGCAGCCCCGACCTAGCGGACCAAGAGACCCAGTACTTC.

The rearrangement links TRBV13 to TRBJ2-1; D remains ambiguous. Trimming took off 5 bases at V and 6 bases at J, with 17 bases between the two ends. Germline loops: CDR1 PRHDT, CDR2 FYEKMQ (reference sequence). The CDR3 is made up of 15 amino acids. The CDR3 nucleotides read TGTGCCAGCAGCCCCCATCCTAAATCGGGCAATGAGCAGTTCTTC. Translation gives CASSPHPKSGNEQFF.

This clonotype was seen a handful of times. This chain connects TRBV10-3 to TRBJ1-2; TRBD1 aligns across 9 bases. The CDR3 sequence is 15 residues long. Germline V gene data show CDR1 as ENHRY and CDR2 as SYGVKD. V shed 5 bases and J 10 bases; nucleotides not matched to a gene: 14. CDR3 residues: CAISTFPGQGVSYTF. The CDR3, as DNA: TGTGCCATCAGTACATTCCCGGGACAGGGCGTTTCCTACACCTTC.

This clonotype showed up just once. The chain links TRBV6-2 or TRBV6-3 to TRBJ2-2, with D unclear. From germline, CDR1 is MNHEY and CDR2 SVGEGT. This CDR3 comprises 13 residues. V lost 11 bases and J 1 base, leaving 11 bases between the germline ends. The CDR3 loop reads CAVGSVNTGELFF. The CDR3 bases are TGTGCCGTCGGGTCGGTGAACACCGGGGAGCTGTTTTTT.

This clonotype was detected only a few times. The chain carries TRBV29-1 and TRBJ2-1; no definite D call. V was trimmed by 6 bases and J by 0 bases, leaving 12 bases between them. This CDR3 contains 14 residues. Germline lookup yields CDR1 SQVTM and CDR2 ANQGSEA. The CDR3 coding sequence is TGCAGCGTAAAGGACCGCCGCTCCTACAATGAGCAGTTCTTC. It codes for CSVKDRRSYNEQFF.

This rearrangement joins TRBV25-1 to TRBJ2-5; 9 bases fit TRBD1. The J call is doubtful: the DNA matches TRBJ2-7 better. Germline V gene data show CDR1 as MGHDK and CDR2 as SYGVNS. CDR3 length equals 17 residues. CDR3 protein: CASSGIAWRTGEYEQYF. DNA of the CDR3: TGTGCCAGCAGTGGAATAGCGTGGCGGACAGGGGAATACGAGCAGTACTTC.